This T cell receptor beta chain was profiled in a study of T cell changes during pregnancy in multiple sclerosis (dated by TCRdb to the late 2010s). Notes on the research overall: In women with multiple sclerosis, the researchers looked at how the T cell repertoire shifted as pregnancy progressed.

The library was built by means of the immunoSEQ multiplex PCR assay. In its TCRdb copy, this immuneACCESS table keeps in-frame sequences only and misses some clones. Where compared with another copy, unresolved V genes explain less than half of these, and the others have no known cause. The sample has tens of thousands of clones on record, approximately 94% of them singletons. The ten largest clones represent approximately 2% of the sample. On this clone itself: The antigen this receptor binds is unknown. Base qualities are not provided; no much larger clone lies one nucleotide away.

The germline V gene (reference sequence) specifies SEHNR as CDR1 and FQNEAQ as CDR2. The CDR3 holds 15 amino acids from the cysteine to the phenylalanine. Only the CDR3 DNA is retained, 45 bases long and in frame from the first base. V is reduced by 3 bases and J by 13 bases, leaving a spacing of 21 bases between them. The sequencing here drew on peripheral blood, taken in the second trimester of pregnancy. The sequence joins TRBV7-9 to TRBJ2-2; a weak D assignment points to TRBD2 (7 bases agree). This TCR was sampled from a female donor in good health, enrolled as a control in a pregnancy study. The DNA sequence is given as TGTGCCAGCAGCTTGGGTCGGCGGGGGCCCGGGAGGCTGTTTTTT. The encoded protein is CASSLGRRGPGRLFF.